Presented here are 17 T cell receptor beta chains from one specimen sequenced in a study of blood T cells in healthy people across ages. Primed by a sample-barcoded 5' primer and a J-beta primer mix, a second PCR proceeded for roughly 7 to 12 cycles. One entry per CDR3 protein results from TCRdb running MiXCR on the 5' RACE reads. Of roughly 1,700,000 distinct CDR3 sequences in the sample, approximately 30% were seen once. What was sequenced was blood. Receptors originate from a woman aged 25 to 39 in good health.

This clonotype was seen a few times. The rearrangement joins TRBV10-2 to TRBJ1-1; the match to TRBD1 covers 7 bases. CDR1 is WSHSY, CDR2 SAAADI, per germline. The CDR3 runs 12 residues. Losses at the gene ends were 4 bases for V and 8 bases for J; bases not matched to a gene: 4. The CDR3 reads CASSGPGQEAFF. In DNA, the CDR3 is TGCGCCAGCAGTGGGCCGGGACAGGAAGCTTTCTTT.

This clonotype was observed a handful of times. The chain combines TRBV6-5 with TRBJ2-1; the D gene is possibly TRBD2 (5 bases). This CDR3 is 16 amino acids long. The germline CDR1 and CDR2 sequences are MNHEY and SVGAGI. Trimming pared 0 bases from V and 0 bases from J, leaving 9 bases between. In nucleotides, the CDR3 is TGTGCCAGCAGTTACTCGCGGCTAGCCTCCTACAATGAGCAGTTCTTC. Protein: CASSYSRLASYNEQFF.

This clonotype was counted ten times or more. In DNA form, the CDR3 reads TGCGCCAGCAGCCAACTAGCGGGAGAGCTCTACGAGCAGTACTTC. Residues: CASSQLAGELYEQYF. V gene TRBV10-2 combines with J gene TRBJ2-7; TRBD2 matches at 11 bases. The CDR3 is 15 amino acids. Germline values: CDR1 WSHSY, CDR2 SAAADI. The trim removed 6 bases at V and 3 bases at J, leaving 7 bases unmatched.

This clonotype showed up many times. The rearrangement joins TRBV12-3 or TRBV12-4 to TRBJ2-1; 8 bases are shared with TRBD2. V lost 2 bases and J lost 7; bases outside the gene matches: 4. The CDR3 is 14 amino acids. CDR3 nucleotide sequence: TGTGCCAGCAGTTTACGGGGGGGCCTAAATGAGCAGTTCTTC. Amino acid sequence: CASSLRGGLNEQFF.

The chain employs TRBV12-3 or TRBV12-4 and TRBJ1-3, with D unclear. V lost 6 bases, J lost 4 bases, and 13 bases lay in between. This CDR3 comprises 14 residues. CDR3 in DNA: TGTGCCAGCAGCCAAAACGATGGAGGAAACACCATATATTTT. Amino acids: CASSQNDGGNTIYF.

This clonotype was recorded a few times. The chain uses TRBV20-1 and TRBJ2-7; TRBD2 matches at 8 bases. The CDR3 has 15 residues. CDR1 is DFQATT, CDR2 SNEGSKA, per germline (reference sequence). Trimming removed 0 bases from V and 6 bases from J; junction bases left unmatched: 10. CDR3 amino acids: CSARDFAGGRAEQYF. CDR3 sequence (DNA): TGCAGTGCTAGAGATTTTGCGGGAGGTCGCGCCGAGCAGTACTTC.

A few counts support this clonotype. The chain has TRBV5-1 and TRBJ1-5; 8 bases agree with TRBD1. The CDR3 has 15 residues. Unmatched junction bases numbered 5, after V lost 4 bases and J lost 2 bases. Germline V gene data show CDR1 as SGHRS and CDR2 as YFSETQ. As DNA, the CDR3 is TGCGCCAGCAGCGCAGGGGGCGCGGGCAATCAGCCCCAGCATTTT. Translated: CASSAGGAGNQPQHF.

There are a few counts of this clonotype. In DNA form, the CDR3 reads TGTGCCAGCACTAACGGGTTAGAGGTGGACAATGAGCAGTTCTTC. Its translation: CASTNGLEVDNEQFF. The V and J genes are TRBV2 and TRBJ2-1; D not certain. This CDR3 is built from 15 residues. The germline CDR1 and CDR2 sequences are SNHLY and FYNNEI. V lost 7 bases, J lost 5 bases, and 18 bases lay in between. The entire variable domain, with the rest obtained from reference TRBV2 and TRBJ2-1, is as follows: EPEVTQTPSHQVTQMGQEVILRCVPISNHLYFYWYRQILGQKVEFLVSFYNNEISEKSEIFDDQFSVERPDGSNFTLKIRSTKLEDSAMYFCASTNGLEVDNEQFFGPGTRLTVL.

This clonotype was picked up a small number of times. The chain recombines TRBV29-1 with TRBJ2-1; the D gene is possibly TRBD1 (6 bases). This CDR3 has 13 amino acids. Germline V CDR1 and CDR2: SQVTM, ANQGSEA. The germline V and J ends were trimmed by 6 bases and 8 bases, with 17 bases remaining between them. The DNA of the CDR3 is TGCAGCGTCATGGGACATTACGTCGATGAGCAGTTCTTC. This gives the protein CSVMGHYVDEQFF.

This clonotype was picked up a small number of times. Here the CDR3 DNA reads TGCAGCGTTAGAAAGTCAGGGCGCACTGAAGCTTTCTTT. Its protein product is CSVRKSGRTEAFF. The genes are TRBV29-1 and TRBJ1-1; the D gene is possibly TRBD1 (5 bases). The germline V and J ends were trimmed by 5 bases and 4 bases, with 14 bases remaining between them. The CDR3 runs 13 residues. The germline V gene encodes CDR1 SQVTM and CDR2 ANQGSEA.

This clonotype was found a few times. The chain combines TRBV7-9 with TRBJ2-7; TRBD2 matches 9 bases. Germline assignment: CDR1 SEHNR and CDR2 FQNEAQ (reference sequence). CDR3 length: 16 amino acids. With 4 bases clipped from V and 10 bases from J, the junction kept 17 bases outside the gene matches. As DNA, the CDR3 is TGTGCCAGCAGCTCTGGTTTGCGGGGGGGCCTTGGGACTCAGTACTTC. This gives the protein CASSSGLRGGLGTQYF.

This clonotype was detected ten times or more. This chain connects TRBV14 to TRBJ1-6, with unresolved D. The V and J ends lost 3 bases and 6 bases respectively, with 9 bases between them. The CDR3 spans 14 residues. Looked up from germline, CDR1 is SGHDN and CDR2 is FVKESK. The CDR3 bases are TGTGCCAGCAGCCACCCCCATACTAATTCACCCCTCCACTTT. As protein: CASSHPHTNSPLHF.

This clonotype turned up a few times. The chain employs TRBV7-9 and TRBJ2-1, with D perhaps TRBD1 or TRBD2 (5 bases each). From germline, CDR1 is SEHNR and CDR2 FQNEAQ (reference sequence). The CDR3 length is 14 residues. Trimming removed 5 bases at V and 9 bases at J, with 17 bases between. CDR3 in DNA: TGTGCCAGCAGCCCTCGGGACCGCTTTCCTGAGCAGTTCTTC. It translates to CASSPRDRFPEQFF.

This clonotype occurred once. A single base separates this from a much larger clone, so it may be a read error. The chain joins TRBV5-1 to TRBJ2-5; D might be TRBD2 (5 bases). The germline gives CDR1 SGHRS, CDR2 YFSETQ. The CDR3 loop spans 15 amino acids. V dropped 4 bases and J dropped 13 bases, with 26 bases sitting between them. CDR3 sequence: CASSTFPDSRYERYF. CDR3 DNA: TGCGCCAGCAGCACCTTCCCGGACTCTCGCTACGAGCGGTACTTC.

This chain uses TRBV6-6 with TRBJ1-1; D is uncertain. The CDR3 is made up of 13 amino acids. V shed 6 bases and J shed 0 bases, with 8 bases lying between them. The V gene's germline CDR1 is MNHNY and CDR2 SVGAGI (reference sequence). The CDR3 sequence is CASRQRMNTEAFF. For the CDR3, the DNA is TGTGCCAGCAGACAGAGAATGAACACTGAAGCTTTCTTT.

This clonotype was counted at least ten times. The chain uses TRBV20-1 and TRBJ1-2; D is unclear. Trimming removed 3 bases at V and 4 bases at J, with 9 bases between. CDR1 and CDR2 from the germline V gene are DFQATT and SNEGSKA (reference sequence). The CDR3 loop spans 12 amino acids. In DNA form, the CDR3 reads TGCAGTGCTAGGACCGGTAGCTATGGCTACACCTTC. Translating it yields CSARTGSYGYTF.

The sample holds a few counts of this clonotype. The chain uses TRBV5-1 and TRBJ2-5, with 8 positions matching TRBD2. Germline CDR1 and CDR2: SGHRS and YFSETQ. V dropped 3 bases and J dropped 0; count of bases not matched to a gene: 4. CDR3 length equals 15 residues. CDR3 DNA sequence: TGCGCCAGCAGCTATGCGGGGGGACACCAAGAGACCCAGTACTTC. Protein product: CASSYAGGHQETQYF. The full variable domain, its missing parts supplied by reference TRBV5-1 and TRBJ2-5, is KAGVTQTPRYLIKTRGQQVTLSCSPISGHRSVSWYQQTPGQGLQFLFEYFSETQRNKGNFPGRFSGRQFSNSRSEMNVSTLELGDSALYLCASSYAGGHQETQYFGPGTRLLVL.